The 9 T cell receptor beta chains below come from one sample, sequenced in a study of cytomegalovirus exposure and HLA in healthy donors (dated by TCRdb to 2016 to 2017). The library relied on the immunoSEQ multiplex PCR assay. A mixture of 60 forward primers for TCR Vbeta segments and 13 reverse primers for TCR Jbeta segments was used in the multiplex PCR. This is the immuneACCESS table as TCRdb keeps it, with only in-frame sequences that have V and J called. A part of the clones is gone; compared with another copy, unresolved V genes explain less than half, and the rest is unexplained. Recorded for this sample are 110,000 to 150,000 clones; 70% to 90% of them occurred a single time. The biggest ten clones account for roughly 4% of the sample. Sequencing was performed on PBMCs. The source is a woman aged 40 to 49 in good health and CMV-seropositive.

The V gene is TRBV7-2, the J gene TRBJ2-3, with D possibly being TRBD1 (6 bases). V was cut by 3 bases and J by 0 bases, with 13 bases left in between. Looked up from germline, CDR1 is SGHTA and CDR2 is FQGNSA. The CDR3 sequence is 16 residues long. The CDR3 DNA reads as TGTGCCAGCAGCTTGAGGGGGACCATGAGCACAGATACGCAGTATTTT. It specifies CASSLRGTMSTDTQYF.

This clone came up a few times. V and J are TRBV4-2 and TRBJ1-3; D is uncertain. The CDR3 spans 15 residues. V lost 3 bases and J 1 base, leaving 10 bases between the germline ends. The V gene's germline CDR1 is LGHNA and CDR2 YNFKEQ. The CDR3 DNA sequence: TGTGCCAGCAGCCAGTTGAACAGTTCTGGAAACACCATATATTTT. It encodes CASSQLNSSGNTIYF.

V and J are TRBV10-3 and TRBJ2-7; 8 bases line up with TRBD1. CDR1 is ENHRY, CDR2 SYGVKD, per germline. With V trimmed by 4 bases and J by 3 bases, 5 bases remained unmatched. CDR3 length equals 14 residues. CDR3 region: CAISADRAIYEQYF. The CDR3 coding sequence is TGTGCCATCAGTGCGGACAGGGCCATCTACGAGCAGTACTTC.

This clone turned up a few times. This sequence joins TRBV2 and TRBJ1-2, with 8 nucleotides matching TRBD1. There are 15 residues in the CDR3. Germline trimming cut 4 bases from V and 2 bases from J; bases unmatched to any gene: 6. Looked up from germline, CDR1 is SNHLY and CDR2 is FYNNEI. This CDR3 is CASSVGGQVNYGYTF. The CDR3 DNA follows: TGTGCCAGCAGTGTGGGGGGACAGGTCAACTATGGCTACACCTTC.

The rearrangement links TRBV4-2 to TRBJ2-7, with 13 bases matching TRBD2. CDR1 is LGHNA, CDR2 YNFKEQ, per germline. Losses at the gene ends were 3 bases for V and 6 bases for J; bases not matched to a gene: 8. This CDR3 has 16 residues. For the CDR3, the DNA is TGTGCCAGCAGCCACGGGACTAGCGGGACCCCTGCCGAGCAGTACTTC. This translates into CASSHGTSGTPAEQYF.

The V gene is TRBV2, the J gene TRBJ1-2; D unclear. CDR1 and CDR2 from the germline V gene are SNHLY and FYNNEI. This CDR3 is 13 amino acids long. V was shortened by 8 bases and J by 3 bases, with 13 bases between the two germline ends. The CDR3, as DNA: TGTGCCAGCCCCCCCAGGAACTACTATGGCTACACCTTC. Protein sequence: CASPPRNYYGYTF.

The V call is TRBV28, the J call TRBJ2-7; D is perhaps TRBD2 (5 bases). Germline-derived CDR1 and CDR2 are MDHEN and SYDVKM. V was trimmed by 6 bases and J by 5 bases, leaving 20 bases between them. This CDR3 has 15 amino acids. The CDR3 sequence is CASRGIAPLEDEQYF. In nucleotides, the CDR3 is TGTGCCAGCAGGGGAATAGCGCCCCTTGAGGACGAGCAGTACTTC.

The genes are TRBV2 and TRBJ1-2, with 8 bases aligning to TRBD1. The CDR3 extends over 13 amino acids. Germline lookup yields CDR1 SNHLY and CDR2 FYNNEI. V was pared by 6 bases and J by 6 bases, with 6 bases of the junction left unmatched. This chain's CDR3 is CASRMGQDDGYTF. The CDR3 region has the DNA TGTGCCAGCAGGATGGGACAGGATGATGGCTACACCTTC.

The chain is built from TRBV28 and TRBJ2-7, with D perhaps matching TRBD2 (5 bases). V lost 3 bases, J lost 1 base, and 13 bases lay in between. CDR1 MDHEN and CDR2 SYDVKM come from the germline V gene. The CDR3 extends over 15 amino acids. The CDR3 is CASSFGAVISYEQYF. The CDR3 coding sequence is TGTGCCAGCAGTTTCGGAGCGGTTATATCCTACGAGCAGTACTTC.